Given below is one TCR beta chain in context. This sample was taken from a study of blood T cell repertoires in COVID-19. Across the study: The United States, Italy and Spain were the sources of the acute and convalescent COVID-19 samples. The analysed material was cDNA or gDNA that came from T cells, B-cell-depleted T cells, or PBMCs.

This CDR3 contains 18 residues. J gave up 6 bases and V 1 base, and 14 bases lay outside the gene matches. The germline CDR1 and CDR2 sequences are LGHDT and YNNKEL (reference sequence). Patients of the Seattle cohort, enrolled during active infection, were followed longitudinally. The data were produced by immunoSEQ multiplex PCR, yet TCRdb's version contains in-frame clones alone and is incomplete. In the table there are approximately 250,000 clones, about 88% of which are singletons. Material: peripheral blood. The gene calls are TRBV3-1 (or the pseudogene TRBV3-2) and TRBJ2-2; TRBD1 aligns across 7 bases. The source is a woman aged 60-75 years with COVID-19, enrolled during active disease. CDR3 residues: CASSQAHRGPRVAGELFF. In DNA, the CDR3 is TGTGCCAGCAGCCAAGCTCACAGGGGCCCCCGAGTCGCCGGGGAGCTGTTTTTT.